This is a list of T cell receptor beta chains from one sample in a study of regulatory T cells in long-lasting Graves disease. MiXCR, run by TCRdb on the multiplex PCR reads, gives a single entry per CDR3 protein. Of hundreds of thousands of distinct CDR3 sequences in the sample, about 14% are singletons; the top ten hold approximately 21%. The sample was peripheral blood mononuclear cells (PBMCs), taken at new diagnosis, from a patient treated with antithyroid drugs. These receptor sequences come from a female donor with Graves disease. The conserved cysteine and the conserved F or W are not part of the CDR3 here. A D gene is named only where the DNA matches it firmly. Size tells how often a clone was seen (once, few, many) or the class of an expanded clone, and some rows leave it out.

D gene	V gene	J gene	clone size	CDR3 protein
.	TRBV28	TRBJ1-1	.	SILPGDLNTEAF
TRBD2	TRBV12-3/TRBV12-4	TRBJ2-3	many	ASSPLAGGQGRADTQY
TRBD1	TRBV20-1	TRBJ2-7	.	SAITGQGFRYEQY
TRBD2	TRBV12-3/TRBV12-4	TRBJ2-5	many	ASRLAGDTETQY
TRBD2	TRBV24-1	TRBJ2-1	many	ATRSRLAGVGNEQF
TRBD2	TRBV12-5	TRBJ2-5	many	ASGRILAGVSETQY
.	TRBV20-1	TRBJ1-2	many	SASSGYGYT
.	TRBV2	TRBJ2-1	many	ASSSTPGDEQF
.	TRBV3-1	TRBJ2-2	many	ASSQDRELF
.	TRBV18	TRBJ1-1	many	ASSQADLNTEAF
.	TRBV7-8	TRBJ2-7	few	ASSLGAQGTYEQY
.	TRBV6-1	TRBJ2-4	.	ASSPRGTDINIQY
TRBD1	TRBV4-3	TRBJ1-1	many	ASSQQDRVINTEAF
TRBD2	TRBV6-1	TRBJ2-2	.	ASSPGTTNAGELF
.	TRBV4-1	TRBJ2-1	few	ASSQDLVPNSYNEQF
.	TRBV7-9	TRBJ1-1	.	ASSTDGEPFEAF
.	TRBV27	TRBJ2-2	few	ASSLWGRANTGELF
.	TRBV7-3	TRBJ2-1	many	ASSSWDLANEQF
TRBD1	TRBV11-2	TRBJ2-7	.	ASSLGGGTGAYEQY
.	TRBV3-1	TRBJ1-1	few	ASSQERMDTEAF
TRBD1	TRBV5-1	TRBJ1-1	many	ASSSLGDRGAEAF
TRBD1	TRBV7-8	TRBJ2-5	many	ASSLGRTGQETQY
TRBD1	TRBV27	TRBJ1-5	many	ASSSIGGQGVVNQPQH
.	TRBV12-3/TRBV12-4	TRBJ1-4	.	ASSLAAANPNEKLF
.	TRBV5-4	TRBJ1-1	many	ASSLEGHRNTEAF
TRBD2	TRBV6-1	TRBJ2-3	.	ASIPGLAGRRGTDTQY
.	TRBV4-3	TRBJ2-2	many	ASSQGSATNTGELF
.	TRBV12-3/TRBV12-4	TRBJ1-4	many	ASSWASNEKLF
.	TRBV7-2	TRBJ2-2	.	ASSENIQGTGELF